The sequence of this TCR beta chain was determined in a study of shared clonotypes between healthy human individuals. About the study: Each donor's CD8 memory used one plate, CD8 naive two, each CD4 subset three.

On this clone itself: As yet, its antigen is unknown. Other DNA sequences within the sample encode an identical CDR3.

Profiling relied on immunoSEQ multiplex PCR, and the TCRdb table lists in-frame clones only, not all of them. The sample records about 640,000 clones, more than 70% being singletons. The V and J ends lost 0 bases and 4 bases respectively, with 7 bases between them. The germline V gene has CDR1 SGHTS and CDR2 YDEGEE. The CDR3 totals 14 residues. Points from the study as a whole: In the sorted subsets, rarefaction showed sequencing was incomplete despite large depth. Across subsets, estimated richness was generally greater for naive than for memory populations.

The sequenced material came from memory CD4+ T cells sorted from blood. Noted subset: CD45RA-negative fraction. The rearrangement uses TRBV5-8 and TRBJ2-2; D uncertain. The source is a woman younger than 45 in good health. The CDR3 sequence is CASSLAVGTGELFF. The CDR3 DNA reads TGTGCCAGCAGCTTGGCCGTGGGCACCGGGGAGCTGTTTTTT.